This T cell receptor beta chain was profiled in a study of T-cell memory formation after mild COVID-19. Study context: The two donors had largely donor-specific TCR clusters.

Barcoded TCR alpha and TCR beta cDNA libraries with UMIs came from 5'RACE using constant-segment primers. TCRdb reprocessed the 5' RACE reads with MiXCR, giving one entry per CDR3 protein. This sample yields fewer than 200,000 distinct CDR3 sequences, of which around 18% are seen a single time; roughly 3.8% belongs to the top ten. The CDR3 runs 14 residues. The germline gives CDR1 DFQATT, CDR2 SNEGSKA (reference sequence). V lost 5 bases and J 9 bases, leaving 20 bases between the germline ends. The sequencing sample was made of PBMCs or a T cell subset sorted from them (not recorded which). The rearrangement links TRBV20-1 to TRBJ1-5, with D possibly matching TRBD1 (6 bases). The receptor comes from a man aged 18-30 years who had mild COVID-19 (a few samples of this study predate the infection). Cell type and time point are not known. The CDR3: CSARDTQVAGPQHF. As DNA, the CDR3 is TGCAGTGCTCGGGACACCCAGGTAGCCGGGCCCCAGCATTTT.